A selection of T cell receptor beta chains follows, all from one sample in a study of blood T cell repertoires in COVID-19. Data came from immunoSEQ multiplex PCR; TCRdb stores just in-frame clones and leaves some out. The table includes just under 150,000 clones, 84% detected once. Source material: peripheral blood. Source of these receptors: a human donor in a cohort sampled during active COVID-19. The CDR3 runs from the conserved cysteine through the conserved F or W. D genes are given only for firm matches. For some rows the clone size is stated as once, few or many, or as a class when expanded; others skip it.

TRBD1 | TRBJ2-5 | TRBV27 | - | CASSPQTGKETQYF | TGTGCCAGCAGTCCCCAGACAGGGAAAGAGACCCAGTACTTC
TRBD1 | TRBJ1-4 | TRBV16 | - | CASSLGTGEKLFF | TGTGCCAGCAGCCTAGGGACAGGGGAAAAACTGTTTTTT
- | TRBJ2-7 | TRBV4-1 | - | CASSQTTGTPYEQYF | TGCGCCAGCAGCCAGACAACCGGGACACCCTACGAGCAGTACTTC
TRBD1 | TRBJ1-2 | TRBV4-1 | - | CASRSPGTGAGYTF | TGCGCCAGCAGGAGTCCGGGGACAGGGGCTGGCTACACCTTC
TRBD2 | TRBJ2-3 | TRBV13 | once | CASSLDGLAGGADTQYF | TGTGCCAGCAGCTTGGATGGACTAGCGGGAGGGGCAGATACGCAGTATTTT
TRBD1 | TRBJ2-7 | TRBV9 | - | CASSVGTGVTYEQYF | TGTGCCAGCAGCGTAGGAACAGGGGTTACCTACGAGCAGTACTTC
- | TRBJ1-2 | TRBV7-2 | - | CASSLGVGENYGYTF | TGTGCCAGCAGCTTAGGGGTCGGAGAGAACTATGGCTACACCTTC
- | TRBJ2-3 | TRBV7-3 | once | CAHSGIATDTQYF | TGTGCCCACTCGGGGATCGCGACAGATACGCAGTATTTT
TRBD2 | TRBJ2-1 | TRBV19 | - | CASSPRTSGRAPFF | TGTGCCAGTAGTCCCCGGACTAGCGGGAGGGCCCCGTTCTTC
- | TRBJ2-4 | TRBV21-1 | - | CASGPPGQGENIQYF | TGTGCCAGCGGGCCTCCGGGACAGGGTGAAAACATTCAGTACTTC
- | TRBJ1-2 | TRBV29-1 | - | CSVGIGGSGYGYTF | TGCAGCGTCGGAATAGGGGGAAGCGGCTATGGCTACACCTTC
TRBD1 | TRBJ2-7 | TRBV30 | - | CAWTRTGGANEQYF | TGTGCCTGGACCCGGACAGGGGGCGCGAACGAGCAGTACTTC
TRBD1 | TRBJ1-4 | TRBV2 | - | CASSGDRPANEKLFF | TGTGCCAGCAGTGGGGACAGGCCGGCTAATGAAAAACTGTTTTTT
- | TRBJ1-1 | TRBV9 | once | CASSGADTEAFF | TGTGCCAGCAGCGGGGCAGACACTGAAGCTTTCTTT
- | TRBJ1-1 | TRBV7-8 | few | CASSLGQRNTEAFF | TGTGCCAGCAGCTTAGGACAGAGGAACACTGAAGCTTTCTTT
TRBD1 | TRBJ1-2 | TRBV6-5 | once | CASSYSGQGARGYTF | TGTGCCAGCAGTTACTCGGGACAGGGGGCGCGTGGCTACACCTTC
TRBD2 | TRBJ2-2 | TRBV4-1 | - | CASSQGPGLAGVGELFF | TGCGCCAGCAGCCAAGGCCCGGGACTAGCGGGAGTCGGGGAGCTGTTTTTT
- | TRBJ2-3 | TRBV15 | - | CATSRDGSSTDTQYF | TGTGCCACCAGCAGAGATGGGAGTTCCACAGATACGCAGTATTTT
- | TRBJ1-1 | TRBV12-3/TRBV12-4 | - | CASSPGVNTEAFF | TGTGCCAGCAGCCCCGGGGTGAACACTGAAGCTTTCTTT
- | TRBJ1-5 | TRBV2 | once | CASSERSPRNQPQHF | TGTGCCAGCAGTGAACGGTCACCGCGGAATCAGCCCCAGCATTTT
- | TRBJ2-2 | TRBV21-1 | - | CASSKVPGGSGTNTGELFF | TGTGCCAGCAGCAAGGTACCAGGGGGCAGTGGGACGAACACCGGGGAGCTGTTTTTT
TRBD1 | TRBJ1-1 | TRBV6-5 | - | CASSKTTGRSTEAFF | TGTGCCAGCAGTAAAACGACAGGGAGGAGCACTGAAGCTTTCTTT
TRBD1 | TRBJ1-1 | TRBV2 | - | CASNGQARTEAFF | TGTGCCAGCAATGGACAGGCAAGGACTGAAGCTTTCTTT
- | TRBJ1-2 | TRBV2 | - | CASSSTWGANYGYTF | TGTGCCAGCAGTTCTACCTGGGGGGCTAACTATGGCTACACCTTC
- | TRBJ2-1 | TRBV28 | - | CASSDAPTGRLNNEQFF | TGTGCCAGCAGTGACGCTCCGACAGGGAGGCTGAATAATGAGCAGTTCTTC
TRBD1 | TRBJ1-1 | TRBV5-4 | - | CASSSGQGVGHTEAFF | TGTGCCAGCAGCTCCGGACAGGGTGTGGGGCACACTGAAGCTTTCTTT
- | TRBJ1-1 | TRBV20-1 | - | CSARGGGEAFF | TGCAGTGCTAGGGGTGGAGGGGAAGCTTTCTTT
- | TRBJ2-3 | TRBV2 | - | CASGGLAASTDTQYF | TGTGCCAGCGGAGGGTTAGCGGCTAGCACAGATACGCAGTATTTT
TRBD1 | TRBJ2-1 | TRBV19 | - | CATSTGVPYNEQFF | TGTGCCACCTCGACAGGGGTCCCCTACAATGAGCAGTTCTTC
- | TRBJ1-2 | TRBV7-6 | - | CASSLGGSSVYGYTF | TGTGCCAGCAGCTTAGGAGGGTCCAGTGTCTATGGCTACACCTTC
- | TRBJ2-7 | TRBV28 | many | CASRGEWEGEPYEQYF | TGTGCCAGCAGGGGGGAGTGGGAGGGGGAGCCCTACGAGCAGTACTTC
- | TRBJ1-6 | TRBV10-2 | - | CASGGDRRSPLHF | TGCGCCAGCGGGGGGGACCGCCGCTCACCCCTCCACTTT
TRBD2 | TRBJ2-1 | TRBV11-3 | - | CASSFGTSGSGEQFF | TGTGCCAGCAGCTTTGGGACTAGCGGGTCTGGTGAGCAGTTCTTC
- | TRBJ2-2 | TRBV11-3 | - | CASSLGQRAGELFF | TGTGCCAGCAGCCTAGGACAGCGTGCGGGGGAGCTGTTTTTT
- | TRBJ1-2 | TRBV19 | - | CASRTGVGGYTF | TGTGCCAGTAGAACCGGGGTGGGCGGCTACACCTTC
TRBD2 | TRBJ2-2 | TRBV3-1/TRBV3-2 | - | CASSQDSPVAGGRDTGELFF | TGTGCCAGCAGCCAAGATTCACCGGTAGCGGGGGGGCGGGACACCGGGGAGCTGTTTTTT
TRBD1 | TRBJ1-1 | TRBV11-3 | - | CASSSGQANTEAFF | TGTGCCAGCAGCTCGGGACAGGCAAACACTGAAGCTTTCTTT
- | TRBJ1-2 | TRBV5-1 | - | CASTPTGSNYGYTF | TGCGCCAGCACCCCGACAGGTTCTAACTATGGCTACACCTTC
TRBD1 | TRBJ1-1 | TRBV5-7 | - | CASSLGTGGTEAFF | TGTGCCAGCAGCTTGGGGACAGGGGGCACTGAAGCTTTCTTT
- | TRBJ2-2 | TRBV9 | - | CASSVATSGGTGELFF | TGTGCCAGCAGCGTAGCTACCAGCGGAGGTACCGGGGAGCTGTTTTTT
- | TRBJ2-5 | TRBV15 | - | CATSSLGSRGWEETQYF | TGTGCCACCAGCAGTTTAGGGAGTCGGGGATGGGAAGAGACCCAGTACTTC
TRBD2 | TRBJ2-1 | TRBV18 | - | CASSAGLAEYNEQFF | TGTGCCAGCTCAGCGGGACTAGCGGAATACAATGAGCAGTTCTTC
- | TRBJ1-5 | TRBV6-5 | - | CATSREGYSNQPQHF | TGTGCCACCTCCCGGGAGGGTTATAGCAATCAGCCCCAGCATTTT
- | TRBJ2-3 | TRBV15 | - | CATSSHQGWGTDTQYF | TGTGCCACCAGCAGTCATCAGGGGTGGGGGACAGATACGCAGTATTTT
TRBD1 | TRBJ2-2 | TRBV27 | - | CASSSGDRTNTGELFF | TGTGCCAGCAGTTCCGGGGACAGGACGAACACCGGGGAGCTGTTTTTT
- | TRBJ1-5 | TRBV5-1 | - | CASSLVEAYSNQPQHF | TGCGCCAGCAGCCTGGTAGAAGCTTATAGCAATCAGCCCCAGCATTTT
- | TRBJ1-5 | TRBV5-1 | - | CASSWEALSEGGGDNQPQHF | TGCGCCAGCAGCTGGGAGGCCCTTTCGGAGGGGGGAGGGGACAATCAGCCCCAGCATTTT
- | TRBJ2-3 | TRBV2 | - | CASKPGSDTQYF | TGTGCCAGCAAGCCAGGATCAGATACGCAGTATTTT
- | TRBJ1-5 | TRBV6-6 | - | CASSSKTEYQPQHF | TGTGCCAGCAGTTCCAAGACAGAGTATCAGCCCCAGCATTTT
TRBD2 | TRBJ2-1 | TRBV13 | - | CASSFSGIPSNEQFF | TGTGCCAGCAGCTTTAGCGGGATACCCTCCAATGAGCAGTTCTTC
TRBD1 | TRBJ1-2 | TRBV5-8 | few | CASSLGPTGGLGYTF | TGTGCCAGCAGCCTCGGCCCCACAGGGGGCCTCGGCTACACCTTC
- | TRBJ2-2 | TRBV9 | few | CASSVVAGNTGELFF | TGTGCCAGCAGCGTAGTGGCGGGCAACACCGGGGAGCTGTTTTTT
TRBD1 | TRBJ1-6 | TRBV18 | - | CASSLRTGLNSPLHF | TGTGCCAGCTCACTTCGGACAGGGCTGAATTCACCCCTCCACTTT
- | TRBJ1-4 | TRBV15 | - | CATSRGGAERGEKLFF | TGTGCCACCAGCAGGGGGGGAGCGGAGAGGGGTGAAAAACTGTTTTTT